This T cell receptor (beta chain) was captured in a study of response to subunit inactivated influenza vaccine. Findings of the study overall: Each seasonal influenza vaccination recruits few new T cells, the authors suggested.

Germline CDR1 reads SGHDT; CDR2 reads YYEEEE. The CDR3 sequence is 14 residues long. V was trimmed by 1 base and J by 7 bases, leaving 9 bases between them. TCRdb redid the calling of the RT-PCR reads with MiXCR, one entry per CDR3 protein. This table has 590,000 or so distinct CDR3 sequences, approximately 14% appearing once. With regard to this clonotype: Its antigen is undetermined.

The source of this sequence is a middle-aged man who received an inactivated influenza vaccine. The material was PBMCs from blood, obtained about 14 days before vaccination. V and J are TRBV5-6 and TRBJ1-6; D not resolved. DNA for the CDR3: TGTGCCAGCAGCTTGCCCGCCCGAAATTCACCCCTCCACTTT. As protein: CASSLPARNSPLHF.